These T cell receptor beta chains were read from a single sample in a study of Graves' ophthalmopathy and Graves' hyperthyroidism. TCRdb ran MiXCR on the multiplex PCR reads and lists one entry per CDR3 protein. Among just over 600,000 distinct CDR3 sequences listed, over 20% were seen once. Material: peripheral blood. The source is a woman aged 18-35 years with stable Graves' hyperthyroidism. Some clones in this sample may be carry-over from other donors' samples. Both conserved end residues are part of each CDR3. The order of the fields is CDR3 protein, CDR3 DNA, V gene, J gene, D gene, clone size. D genes are given only for firm matches. Expanded clones are given a class, and other clones once, few, many or no size at all.

CASSQLALAKNIQYF,TGTGCCAGCAGCCAGCTGGCCCTAGCCAAAAACATTCAGTACTTC,TRBV3-1,TRBJ2-4,NA,few
CASSQDLPGLGVQPQHF,TGTGCCAGCAGCCAAGATCTCCCGGGGTTGGGGGTTCAGCCCCAGCATTTT,TRBV4-2,TRBJ1-5,NA,NA
CASSEPVTSGTSRYEQYF,TGTGCCAGCAGTGAGCCTGTGACTAGCGGGACGTCTCGCTACGAGCAGTACTTC,TRBV25-1,TRBJ2-7,TRBD2,many
CASSGPGGASYGYAF,TGTGCCAGCAGTGGACCAGGGGGCGCCAGCTATGGCTACGCCTTC,TRBV6-1,TRBJ1-2,TRBD1,NA
CAWSAGLARQETQYF,TGTGCCTGGAGTGCGGGACTAGCAAGGCAAGAGACCCAGTACTTC,TRBV30,TRBJ2-5,TRBD2,many
CASSQGSVSYEQYF,TGTGCCAGCAGCCAGGGTTCGGTCTCCTACGAGCAGTACTTC,TRBV14,TRBJ2-7,NA,many
CASSSLGTGNYGYTF,TGTGCCAGCAGTTCTTTAGGGACAGGAAACTATGGCTACACCTTC,TRBV12-3/TRBV12-4,TRBJ1-2,TRBD1,NA
CASSQGTGTASSGNTIYF,TGCGCCAGCAGCCAAGGTACCGGGACAGCGAGCTCTGGAAACACCATATATTTT,TRBV4-1,TRBJ1-3,TRBD1,many
CASSFSGPGEQYF,TGTGCCAGCAGTTTTTCCGGGCCGGGGGAGCAGTACTTC,TRBV28,TRBJ2-7,NA,NA
CASGTGFPNQPQHF,TGTGCCAGCGGAACAGGGTTCCCCAATCAGCCCCAGCATTTT,TRBV27,TRBJ1-5,NA,many
CASSQELAGETQYF,TGTGCCAGCAGCCAAGAGCTAGCGGGGGAGACCCAGTACTTC,TRBV3-1,TRBJ2-5,TRBD2,many
CASSQFRGNSPLHF,TGTGCCAGCAGCCAATTCAGGGGAAATTCACCCCTCCACTTT,TRBV3-1,TRBJ1-6,NA,NA
CASAEARETQYF,TGTGCCAGCGCGGAGGCCCGGGAGACCCAGTACTTC,TRBV6-2/TRBV6-3,TRBJ2-5,NA,NA
CASSQLLSGRGYEQYF,TGCGCCAGCAGCCAGCTCTTGAGCGGGAGGGGATACGAGCAGTACTTC,TRBV4-1,TRBJ2-7,TRBD2,few
CASSSPGLDFSTQYF,TGTGCCAGCAGCTCCCCGGGACTAGATTTTTCGACCCAGTACTTC,TRBV7-9,TRBJ2-5,TRBD2,NA
CASSNTIQETQYF,TGTGCCAGCAGTAACACGATCCAAGAGACCCAGTACTTC,TRBV28,TRBJ2-5,NA,many
CASSQGRDRGVVTQYF,TGCGCCAGCAGCCAGGGGAGGGACAGGGGCGTGGTGACCCAGTACTTC,TRBV4-1,TRBJ2-5,TRBD1,few
CSASPDHSGNTIYF,TGCAGTGCTAGTCCAGATCACTCTGGAAACACCATATATTTT,TRBV20-1,TRBJ1-3,NA,many
CASSPNRDTEAFF,TGTGCCAGCAGCCCGAACAGGGACACTGAAGCTTTCTTT,TRBV18,TRBJ1-1,NA,many
CAVAGSFGIHTQYF,TGTGCCGTTGCGGGCTCATTTGGCATACATACGCAGTATTTT,TRBV19,TRBJ2-3,NA,once
CAWSAGTGNNQPQHF,TGTGCCTGGAGTGCCGGGACAGGGAACAATCAGCCCCAGCATTTT,TRBV30,TRBJ1-5,TRBD1,NA
CASSHPGGGEETQYF,TGCGCCAGCAGCCACCCCGGGGGCGGGGAAGAGACCCAGTACTTC,TRBV4-1,TRBJ2-5,NA,many
CAWSVLRSLGGQGPSQPQHF,TGTGCCTGGAGTGTATTGAGGTCACTTGGGGGACAGGGGCCATCTCAGCCCCAGCATTTT,TRBV30,TRBJ1-5,TRBD1,NA
CASSTDGHNSPLHF,TGTGCCAGCAGTACCGACGGCCATAATTCACCCCTCCACTTT,TRBV12-3/TRBV12-4,TRBJ1-6,NA,many
CASSPTTVTEAFF,TGTGCCAGCAGCCCAACGACAGTCACTGAAGCTTTCTTT,TRBV11-2,TRBJ1-1,NA,many
CATSDSQAEQYF,TGTGCCACCAGTGATTCACAGGCGGAGCAGTACTTC,TRBV24-1,TRBJ2-7,NA,NA
CASSREASYEQYF,TGTGCCAGCAGTAGGGAGGCGTCCTACGAACAGTACTTC,TRBV6-1,TRBJ2-7,NA,NA